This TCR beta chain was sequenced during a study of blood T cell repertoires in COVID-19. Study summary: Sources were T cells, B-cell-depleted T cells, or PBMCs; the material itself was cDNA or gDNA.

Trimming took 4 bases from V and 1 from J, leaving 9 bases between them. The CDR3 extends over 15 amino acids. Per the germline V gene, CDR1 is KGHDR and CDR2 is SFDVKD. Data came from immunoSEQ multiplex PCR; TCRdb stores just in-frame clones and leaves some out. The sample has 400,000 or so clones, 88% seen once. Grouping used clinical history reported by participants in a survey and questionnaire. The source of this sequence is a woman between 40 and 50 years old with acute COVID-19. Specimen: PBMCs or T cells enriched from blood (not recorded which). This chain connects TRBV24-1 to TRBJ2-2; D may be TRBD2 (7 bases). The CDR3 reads CATSERGGNTGELFF. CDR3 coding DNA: TGTGCCACCAGTGAAAGGGGGGGGAACACCGGGGAGCTGTTTTTT.